The clone carrying this T cell receptor (beta chain) was found a few times. This entry belongs to a study of cytomegalovirus exposure and HLA in healthy donors. With 60 Vbeta and 13 Jbeta primers, the PCR was carried out. Here immunoSEQ multiplex PCR was the method, and the copy in TCRdb shows in-frame clones only, minus some. The sample lists 150,000 to 200,000 clones; roughly 79% were seen once. Germline V gene lookup returns CDR1 ENHRY and CDR2 SYGVKD. The CDR3 loop spans 12 amino acids. V lost 10 bases and J lost 10; bases outside the gene matches: 10. V usage is TRBV10-3 and J usage is TRBJ1-5; 7 bases are a match to TRBD1. The specimen sequenced was PBMCs. The clonotype originates from a man younger than 30 in good health and CMV-seropositive. CDR3 amino acids: CATRTGSGPQHF. In DNA, the CDR3 is TGTGCCACCCGGACAGGCTCGGGACCCCAGCATTTT.